The clone carrying this TCR beta chain came up a few times. The antigen is not known. The data were taken from a study of beta chain features in type 1 diabetes. Study-wide findings and caveats: The study found that naive, central memory and Treg TCRB repertoires appeared more similar in patients than in healthy donors.

There was one heparinised blood draw per donor, averaging around 120 mL. Naive, central memory, regulatory and stem cell-like memory cells within the CD4+ compartment were sorted using CD45RO/CCR7/CD25/CD127/CD95/CD27. Sort purity for all populations was recorded as exceeding 98%. Of the isolated RNA, all was reverse transcribed, and so the sequenced material was expressed TCRB transcripts. The protocol was immunoSEQ multiplex PCR, while the TCRdb copy is restricted to in-frame clones and leaves out a portion. The sample consists of 390,000 or so clones, about 14% of them appearing once. The V and J ends lost 4 bases and 4 bases respectively, with 11 bases between them. CDR1 and CDR2 (germline): SGHTA, FQGNSA. The CDR3 extends over 14 amino acids.

The V and J genes are TRBV7-2 and TRBJ2-1; TRBD1 might be the D (6 bases). The sample consisted of naive CD4+ T cells from blood. The TCR originated in a man aged 25 to 45 in good health. CDR3 nucleotide sequence: TGTGCCAGCAGCTGGAGGACAGAATACAATGAGCAGTTCTTC. This codes for CASSWRTEYNEQFF.